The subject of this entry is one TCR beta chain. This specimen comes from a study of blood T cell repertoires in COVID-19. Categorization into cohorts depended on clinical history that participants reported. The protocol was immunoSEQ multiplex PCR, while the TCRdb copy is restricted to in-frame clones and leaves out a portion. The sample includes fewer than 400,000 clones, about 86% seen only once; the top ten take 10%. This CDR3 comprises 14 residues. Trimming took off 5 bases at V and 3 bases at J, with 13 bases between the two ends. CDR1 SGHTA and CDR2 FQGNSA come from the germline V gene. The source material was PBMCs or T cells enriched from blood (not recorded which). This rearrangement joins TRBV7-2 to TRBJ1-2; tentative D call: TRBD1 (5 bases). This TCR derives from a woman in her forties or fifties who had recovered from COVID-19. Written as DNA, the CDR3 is TGTGCCAGCAGCCCGGTTGGGGCCTACTATGGCTACACCTTC. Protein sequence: CASSPVGAYYGYTF. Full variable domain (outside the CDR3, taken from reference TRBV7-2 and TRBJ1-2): GAGVSQSPSNKVTEKGKDVELRCDPISGHTALYWYRQSLGQGLEFLIYFQGNSAPDKSGLPSDRFSAERTGGSVSTLTIQRTQQEDSAVYLCASSPVGAYYGYTFGSGTRLTVV.